Listed below are T cell receptor beta chains from one sample, sequenced in a study of control samples from healthy donors and cancer patients. Generated by immunoSEQ multiplex PCR, the TCRdb table keeps only in-frame clones and is missing some. Of around 70,000 clones in the sample, 83% were seen once. Material: blood. These TCRs come from a man between 60 and 75 years old in good health. Each CDR3 is given with its conserved first and last residue. D genes are given only for firm matches. Clone sizes are given selectively: once, few, many, or a class where the clone is expanded.

v_call: TRBV6-6
cdr3_length: 16
d_call: TRBD2
clone_size: NA
j_call: TRBJ2-7
cdr3_aa: CASRSIAGAKFDEQYF
cdr3_nt: TGTGCCAGCAGGTCGATAGCGGGAGCGAAGTTTGACGAGCAGTACTTC

v_call: TRBV30
cdr3_length: 13
d_call: TRBD2
clone_size: NA
j_call: TRBJ2-7
cdr3_aa: CAYTSGRAHEQYF
cdr3_nt: TGTGCCTACACTAGCGGGAGGGCCCACGAGCAGTACTTC

v_call: TRBV2
cdr3_length: 14
d_call: NA
clone_size: NA
j_call: TRBJ1-3
cdr3_aa: CASMEQGRGNTIYF
cdr3_nt: TGTGCCAGCATGGAACAGGGTCGAGGAAACACCATATATTTT

v_call: TRBV27
cdr3_length: 16
d_call: TRBD1
clone_size: NA
j_call: TRBJ1-5
cdr3_aa: CASSLSGGQGNQPQHF
cdr3_nt: TGTGCCAGCAGTTTAAGCGGGGGACAGGGCAATCAGCCCCAGCATTTT

v_call: TRBV6-2/TRBV6-3
cdr3_length: 14
d_call: TRBD2
clone_size: once
j_call: TRBJ2-7
cdr3_aa: CASSPRLAGAEQYF
cdr3_nt: TGTGCCAGCAGCCCTCGGCTAGCGGGAGCCGAGCAGTACTTC

v_call: TRBV7-9
cdr3_length: 15
d_call: TRBD2
clone_size: NA
j_call: TRBJ2-7
cdr3_aa: CASNEGTSGTYEQYF
cdr3_nt: TGTGCCAGCAACGAAGGGACTAGCGGAACCTACGAGCAGTACTTC

v_call: TRBV28
cdr3_length: 13
d_call: NA
clone_size: NA
j_call: TRBJ2-1
cdr3_aa: CASKTRAANEQFF
cdr3_nt: TGTGCCAGCAAGACCAGGGCAGCAAATGAGCAGTTCTTC

v_call: TRBV24-1
cdr3_length: 16
d_call: NA
clone_size: NA
j_call: TRBJ2-3
cdr3_aa: CATSDSLGSPTDTQYF
cdr3_nt: TGTGCCACCAGTGATTCCCTCGGGAGCCCCACAGATACGCAGTATTTT

v_call: TRBV15
cdr3_length: 15
d_call: NA
clone_size: NA
j_call: TRBJ2-2
cdr3_aa: CATSMLAENTGELFF
cdr3_nt: TGTGCCACCAGCATGTTAGCCGAGAACACCGGGGAGCTGTTTTTT

v_call: TRBV4-2
cdr3_length: 17
d_call: TRBD2
clone_size: NA
j_call: TRBJ2-3
cdr3_aa: CASSQGLAGGPADTQYF
cdr3_nt: TGTGCCAGCAGCCAGGGACTAGCGGGAGGGCCCGCAGATACGCAGTATTTT

v_call: TRBV4-1
cdr3_length: 16
d_call: NA
clone_size: NA
j_call: TRBJ2-6
cdr3_aa: CASSQQGGSGANVLTF
cdr3_nt: TGCGCCAGCAGCCAACAGGGGGGCTCTGGGGCCAACGTCCTGACTTTC

v_call: TRBV7-2
cdr3_length: 15
d_call: TRBD1
clone_size: NA
j_call: TRBJ2-5
cdr3_aa: CASSIGQGYGETQYF
cdr3_nt: TGTGCCAGCAGCATCGGACAGGGCTATGGAGAGACCCAGTACTTC

v_call: TRBV6-5
cdr3_length: 15
d_call: TRBD1
clone_size: NA
j_call: TRBJ2-3
cdr3_aa: CASRPGQGVTDTQYF
cdr3_nt: TGTGCCAGCAGGCCGGGACAGGGGGTCACAGATACGCAGTATTTT

v_call: TRBV25-1
cdr3_length: 14
d_call: NA
clone_size: NA
j_call: TRBJ2-2
cdr3_aa: CASSEFRVHGELFF
cdr3_nt: TGTGCCAGCAGTGAATTCCGGGTTCACGGGGAGCTGTTTTTT

v_call: TRBV14
cdr3_length: 20
d_call: NA
clone_size: NA
j_call: TRBJ2-3
cdr3_aa: CASSQDWLAPTTILGDTQYF
cdr3_nt: TGTGCCAGCAGCCAAGATTGGCTAGCGCCGACCACTATCTTAGGAGATACGCAGTATTTT

v_call: TRBV6-2/TRBV6-3
cdr3_length: 16
d_call: NA
clone_size: NA
j_call: TRBJ2-5
cdr3_aa: CASSYSSRGNQETQYF
cdr3_nt: TGTGCCAGCAGTTACTCGAGCCGCGGGAATCAAGAGACCCAGTACTTC

v_call: TRBV6-2/TRBV6-3
cdr3_length: 15
d_call: NA
clone_size: once
j_call: TRBJ2-2
cdr3_aa: CASSYDKDVPGELFF
cdr3_nt: TGTGCCAGCAGTTACGATAAAGACGTCCCCGGGGAGCTGTTTTTT

v_call: TRBV29-1
cdr3_length: 13
d_call: NA
clone_size: NA
j_call: TRBJ2-3
cdr3_aa: CSAVGQLTDTQYF
cdr3_nt: TGCAGCGCTGTGGGTCAACTGACAGATACGCAGTATTTT

v_call: TRBV13
cdr3_length: 13
d_call: NA
clone_size: once
j_call: TRBJ1-1
cdr3_aa: CASGGDRRTEAFF
cdr3_nt: TGTGCCAGCGGTGGGGACCGTCGGACTGAAGCTTTCTTT

v_call: TRBV4-3
cdr3_length: 20
d_call: TRBD1
clone_size: once
j_call: TRBJ2-7
cdr3_aa: CASSQERINRGDYITYEQYF
cdr3_nt: TGCGCCAGCAGCCAAGAAAGAATAAACAGGGGCGATTATATTACCTACGAGCAGTACTTC

v_call: TRBV5-1
cdr3_length: 15
d_call: TRBD1
clone_size: once
j_call: TRBJ1-1
cdr3_aa: CASSSRQGLNTEAFF
cdr3_nt: TGCGCCAGCAGCTCCAGACAGGGGCTGAACACTGAAGCTTTCTTT

v_call: TRBV7-8
cdr3_length: 18
d_call: NA
clone_size: NA
j_call: TRBJ2-3
cdr3_aa: CASSLGAGGGPSTDTQYF
cdr3_nt: TGTGCCAGCAGCTTAGGGGCTGGGGGCGGACCTAGCACAGATACGCAGTATTTT

v_call: TRBV12-3/TRBV12-4
cdr3_length: 10
d_call: NA
clone_size: NA
j_call: TRBJ1-2
cdr3_aa: CASSFDRTDF
cdr3_nt: TGTGCCAGCAGTTTTGATCGGACAGACTTC

v_call: TRBV1
cdr3_length: 17
d_call: NA
clone_size: NA
j_call: TRBJ2-5
cdr3_aa: CTSSQRPPLASQETQYF
cdr3_nt: TGCACCAGCAGCCAAAGGCCCCCACTAGCGTCCCAAGAGACCCAGTACTTC

v_call: TRBV7-9
cdr3_length: 15
d_call: NA
clone_size: NA
j_call: TRBJ1-1
cdr3_aa: CASSLDGSLNTEAFF
cdr3_nt: TGTGCCAGCAGCTTAGATGGTTCTCTGAACACTGAAGCTTTCTTT

v_call: TRBV12-3/TRBV12-4
cdr3_length: 13
d_call: TRBD1
clone_size: NA
j_call: TRBJ1-6
cdr3_aa: CASSDRVYSPLHF
cdr3_nt: TGTGCCAGCAGCGACAGGGTGTATTCACCCCTCCACTTT